The rows below give T cell receptor beta chains drawn from one sample of a study of T cell repertoires in cytomegalovirus infection. One entry per CDR3 protein, called by TCRdb with MiXCR from the reads. The repertoire holds roughly 190,000 distinct CDR3 sequences, with 9.5% as singletons. The material sequenced was PBMCs. These receptors came from a human donor in good health (CMV status not recorded). Some clones in this sample may be carry-over from other donors' samples. Both conserved end residues are part of each CDR3. A D gene is named only where the DNA matches it firmly. Rows may omit the clone size; those that give it use once, few, many or a size class.

clone size	V gene	J gene	D gene	CDR3 protein	CDR3 DNA
NA	TRBV20-1	TRBJ2-7	NA	CSAIGPTSDYEQYF	TGCAGTGCGATCGGCCCCACGAGCGACTACGAGCAGTACTTC
many	TRBV18	TRBJ2-5	TRBD1	CASSPDRGTQRGETQYF	TGTGCCAGCTCGCCGGACAGGGGGACGCAAAGGGGGGAGACCCAGTACTTC
few	TRBV4-1	TRBJ2-1	NA	CASSANYNEQFF	TGCGCCAGCAGCGCAAACTACAATGAGCAGTTCTTC
many	TRBV4-1	TRBJ2-5	NA	CASSPYGEGQETQYF	TGCGCCAGCAGCCCCTACGGAGAGGGCCAAGAGACCCAGTACTTC
NA	TRBV19	TRBJ1-2	NA	CASSIWGNGYTF	TGTGCCAGTAGTATTTGGGGCAATGGCTACACCTTC
many	TRBV7-2	TRBJ1-4	TRBD1	CASSFGQGANEKLFF	TGTGCCAGCAGCTTTGGACAGGGGGCTAATGAAAAACTGTTTTTT
NA	TRBV20-1	TRBJ2-6	NA	CSARVVKSGANVLTF	TGCAGTGCTAGAGTAGTCAAATCTGGGGCCAACGTCCTGACTTTC
many	TRBV7-2	TRBJ2-5	NA	CASSLSGGAGATQYF	TGTGCCAGCAGCTTGTCCGGTGGAGCAGGGGCGACCCAGTACTTC
many	TRBV7-9	TRBJ2-2	NA	CASSPPGTGELFF	TGTGCCAGCAGCCCACCTGGCACCGGGGAGCTGTTTTTT
many	TRBV7-3	TRBJ2-3	NA	CASSLIAADTQYF	TGTGCCAGCAGCTTAATAGCAGCAGATACGCAGTATTTT
many	TRBV7-2	TRBJ1-6	NA	CASSLNSGPAGSPLHF	TGTGCCAGCAGCTTAAATTCCGGGCCCGCGGGATCACCCCTCCACTTT
many	TRBV10-3	TRBJ2-1	NA	CAISESQYEQFF	TGTGCCATCAGTGAGTCTCAGTATGAGCAGTTCTTC
many	TRBV30	TRBJ1-1	TRBD1	CAWDREDTEAFF	TGTGCCTGGGACAGGGAGGACACTGAAGCTTTCTTT
NA	TRBV5-1	TRBJ2-7	TRBD2	CASSSLAGVQEQYF	TGCGCCAGCAGCTCACTAGCGGGAGTACAAGAGCAGTACTTC
NA	TRBV30	TRBJ2-1	TRBD2	CAWSVARAGGHEQFF	TGTGCCTGGAGTGTGGCTCGAGCGGGGGGGCATGAGCAGTTCTTC
many	TRBV7-2	TRBJ2-5	TRBD2	CASSLEGLGRETQYF	TGTGCCAGCAGCTTAGAGGGACTAGGGAGAGAGACCCAGTACTTC
many	TRBV7-2	TRBJ1-1	NA	CASSLAHYFNTEAFF	TGTGCCAGCAGCTTGGCCCACTACTTTAACACTGAAGCTTTCTTT
few	TRBV29-1	TRBJ2-5	NA	CSVEVFQETQYF	TGCAGCGTTGAGGTGTTCCAAGAGACCCAGTACTTC
NA	TRBV28	TRBJ1-2	NA	CASSLGGQQIYGYTF	TGTGCCAGCAGTTTAGGGGGGCAGCAGATCTATGGCTACACCTTC
NA	TRBV18	TRBJ1-4	TRBD1	CASSPPEQGAGEKLFF	TGTGCCAGCTCACCACCGGAACAGGGGGCGGGCGAAAAACTGTTTTTT